The entry below describes one T cell receptor (beta chain). No antigen is known for it. From germline, CDR1 is LNHDA and CDR2 SQIVND (reference sequence). V shed 5 bases and J shed 4 bases, with 9 bases lying between them. The CDR3 is made up of 13 amino acids. Using immunoSEQ multiplex PCR, the repertoire was profiled, and TCRdb retains in-frame clones only, with some absent. The sample lists roughly 81,000 clones, nearly 95% occurring once. The data originate from a study of OX40 agonist ivuxolimab in advanced cancers. Background on the study: At 0.01 to 10 mg/kg, ivuxolimab was administered intravenously to patients every 2 weeks. Enrollees could have had prior anti-PD-1, anti-PD-L1 or anti-CTLA-4 therapy, which 30% to 50% had received. Partial responses were observed in three patients, of whom one had hepatocellular carcinoma and two had cutaneous melanoma.

General study results and limits: It was also the case that some nonresponders had low normalized T-cell clonal expansion.

The receptor was derived from an adult with an advanced solid tumor such as melanoma, head and neck, liver or kidney cancer. Sample: CD4+ or CD8+ T cells sorted from blood, taken in a trial of the OX40 agonist ivuxolimab. The rearrangement links TRBV19 to TRBJ2-1; D unresolved. In DNA, the CDR3 is TGTGCCAGTAGTCTAGGTGGTTACAATGAGCAGTTCTTC. The encoded protein is CASSLGGYNEQFF. The entire variable domain, with the rest obtained from reference TRBV19 and TRBJ2-1, is as follows: DGGITQSPKYLFRKEGQNVTLSCEQNLNHDAMYWYRQDPGQGLRLIYYSQIVNDFQKGDIAEGYSVSREKKESFPLTVTSAQKNPTAFYLCASSLGGYNEQFFGPGTRLTVL.